This is a list of T cell receptor beta chains from one sample in a study of cytomegalovirus exposure and HLA in healthy donors. Clones were sequenced by immunoSEQ multiplex PCR, and TCRdb holds only the in-frame ones, with some missing. The sample contains approximately 170,000 clones, roughly four fifths of which appear only once. Sequences were obtained from PBMCs. The receptors originated from a middle-aged woman in good health and CMV-seronegative. Each CDR3 is given with its conserved first and last residue. D genes are given only for firm matches. Clone sizes are given selectively: once, few, many, or a class where the clone is expanded.

j_gene: TRBJ2-7
d_gene: TRBD2
abundance: -
v_gene: TRBV5-1
CDR3nt: TGCGCCAGCAGCTTGGCCCCTAGCGGGAGCATATACGAGCAGTACTTC
CDR3aa: CASSLAPSGSIYEQYF

j_gene: TRBJ2-1
d_gene: TRBD2
abundance: once
v_gene: TRBV4-2
CDR3nt: TGTGCCAGCAGCCAAACTTTAGCGGGAGGGCCCGACAATGAGCAGTTCTTC
CDR3aa: CASSQTLAGGPDNEQFF

j_gene: TRBJ2-7
d_gene: -
abundance: -
v_gene: TRBV2
CDR3nt: TGTGCCAGCAGTGACCCATCATTCCCTGGGGCTGGCAGCAATACCTACGAGCAGTACTTC
CDR3aa: CASSDPSFPGAGSNTYEQYF

j_gene: TRBJ1-5
d_gene: TRBD1
abundance: -
v_gene: TRBV7-2
CDR3nt: TGTGCCAGCAGCTTAGCCTCACAGGGGGCCCAGCATTTT
CDR3aa: CASSLASQGAQHF

j_gene: TRBJ2-1
d_gene: TRBD2
abundance: few
v_gene: TRBV27
CDR3nt: TGTGCCAGCAGTCCCGGGACTAGCGGGAGCGTCATCTCCTACAATGAGCAGTTCTTC
CDR3aa: CASSPGTSGSVISYNEQFF

j_gene: TRBJ1-5
d_gene: -
abundance: -
v_gene: TRBV6-1
CDR3nt: TGTGCCAGCAGTACAGAGTTAGAGGGTCAGCCCCAGCATTTT
CDR3aa: CASSTELEGQPQHF

j_gene: TRBJ2-5
d_gene: TRBD1
abundance: -
v_gene: TRBV29-1
CDR3nt: TGCAGCGCGGGACAGGGGGCGGGAGAGACCCAGTACTTC
CDR3aa: CSAGQGAGETQYF

j_gene: TRBJ2-7
d_gene: -
abundance: -
v_gene: TRBV5-1
CDR3nt: TGCGCCAGCAGAGGAGCCACCTACGAGCAGTACTTC
CDR3aa: CASRGATYEQYF

j_gene: TRBJ1-1
d_gene: -
abundance: -
v_gene: TRBV5-1
CDR3nt: TGCGCCAGCAGGACGATGACAGACACTGAAGCTTTCTTT
CDR3aa: CASRTMTDTEAFF

j_gene: TRBJ2-7
d_gene: TRBD2
abundance: -
v_gene: TRBV27
CDR3nt: TGTGCCAGCAGTTGGACTAGCGGGGCCTACGAGCAGTACTTC
CDR3aa: CASSWTSGAYEQYF

j_gene: TRBJ1-2
d_gene: -
abundance: -
v_gene: TRBV28
CDR3nt: TGTGCCAGCAGTTTCCCCCCGGGTGATAACTATGGCTACACCTTC
CDR3aa: CASSFPPGDNYGYTF